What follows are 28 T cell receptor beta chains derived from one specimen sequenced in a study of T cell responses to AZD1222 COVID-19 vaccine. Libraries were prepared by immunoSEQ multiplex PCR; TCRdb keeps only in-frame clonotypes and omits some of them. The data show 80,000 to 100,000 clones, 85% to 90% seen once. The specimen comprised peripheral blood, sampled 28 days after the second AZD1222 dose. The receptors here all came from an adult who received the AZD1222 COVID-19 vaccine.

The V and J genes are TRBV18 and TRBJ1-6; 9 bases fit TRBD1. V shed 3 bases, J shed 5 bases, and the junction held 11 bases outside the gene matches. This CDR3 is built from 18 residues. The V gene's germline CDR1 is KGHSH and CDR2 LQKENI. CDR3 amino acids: CASSPVPPGTGNNSPLHF. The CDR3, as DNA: TGTGCCAGCTCACCGGTCCCACCCGGGACAGGGAATAATTCACCCCTCCACTTT.

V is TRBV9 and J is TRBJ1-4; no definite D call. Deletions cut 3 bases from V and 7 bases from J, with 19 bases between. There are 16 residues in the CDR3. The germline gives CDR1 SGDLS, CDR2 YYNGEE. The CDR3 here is CASSDPLGIASEKLFF. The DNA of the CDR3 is TGTGCCAGCAGCGATCCGCTCGGAATCGCGAGTGAAAAACTGTTTTTT.

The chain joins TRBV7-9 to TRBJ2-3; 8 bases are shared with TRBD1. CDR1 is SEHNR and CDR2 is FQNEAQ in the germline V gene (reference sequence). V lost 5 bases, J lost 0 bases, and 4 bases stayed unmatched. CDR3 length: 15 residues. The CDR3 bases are TGTGCCAGCAGCCCCAGGGGGCTCAGCACAGATACGCAGTATTTT. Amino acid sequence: CASSPRGLSTDTQYF.

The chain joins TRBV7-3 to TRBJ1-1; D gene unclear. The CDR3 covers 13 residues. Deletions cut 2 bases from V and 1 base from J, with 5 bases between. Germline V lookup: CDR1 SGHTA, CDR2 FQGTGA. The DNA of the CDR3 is TGTGCCAGCAGCTTATTGGCGAACACTGAAGCTTTCTTT. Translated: CASSLLANTEAFF.

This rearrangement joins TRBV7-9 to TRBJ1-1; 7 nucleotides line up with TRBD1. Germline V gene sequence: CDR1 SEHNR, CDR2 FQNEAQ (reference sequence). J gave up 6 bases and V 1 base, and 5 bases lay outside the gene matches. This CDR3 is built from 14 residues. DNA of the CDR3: TGTGCCAGCAGCTTAGTTGGGCAGGGGGCTGAAGCTTTCTTT. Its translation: CASSLVGQGAEAFF.

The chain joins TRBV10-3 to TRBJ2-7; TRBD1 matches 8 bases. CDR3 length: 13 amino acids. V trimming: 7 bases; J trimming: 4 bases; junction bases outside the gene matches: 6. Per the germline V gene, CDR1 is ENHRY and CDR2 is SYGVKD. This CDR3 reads CAITGTGTYEQYF. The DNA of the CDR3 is TGTGCCATCACAGGGACAGGAACGTACGAGCAGTACTTC.

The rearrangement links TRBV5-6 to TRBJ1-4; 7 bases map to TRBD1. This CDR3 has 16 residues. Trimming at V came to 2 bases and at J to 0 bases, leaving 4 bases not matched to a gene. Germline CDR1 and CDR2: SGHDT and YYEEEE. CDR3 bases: TGTGCCAGCAGCTTAAAGGGGGCCGCAACTAATGAAAAACTGTTTTTT. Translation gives CASSLKGAATNEKLFF.

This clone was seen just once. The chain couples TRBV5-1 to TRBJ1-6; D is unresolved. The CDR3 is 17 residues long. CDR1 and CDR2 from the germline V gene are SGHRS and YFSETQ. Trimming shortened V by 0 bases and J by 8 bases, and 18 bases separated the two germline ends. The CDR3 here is CASSLGPVRTDDSPLHF. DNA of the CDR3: TGCGCCAGCAGCTTGGGGCCCGTAAGGACCGACGATTCACCCCTCCACTTT.

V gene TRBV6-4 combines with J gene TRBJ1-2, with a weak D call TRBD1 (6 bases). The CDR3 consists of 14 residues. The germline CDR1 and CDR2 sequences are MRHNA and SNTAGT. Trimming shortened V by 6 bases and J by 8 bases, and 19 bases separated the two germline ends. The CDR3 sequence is CASRQGANAGGYTF. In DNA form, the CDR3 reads TGTGCCAGCAGACAGGGAGCCAATGCTGGGGGCTACACCTTC.

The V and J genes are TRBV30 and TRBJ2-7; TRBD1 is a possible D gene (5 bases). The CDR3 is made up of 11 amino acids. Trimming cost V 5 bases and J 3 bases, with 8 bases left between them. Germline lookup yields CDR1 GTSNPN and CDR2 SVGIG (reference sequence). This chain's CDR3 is CAWQGIYEQYF. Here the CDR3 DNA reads TGTGCCTGGCAGGGAATCTACGAGCAGTACTTC. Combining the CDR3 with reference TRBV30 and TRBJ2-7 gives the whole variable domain SQTIHQWPATLVQPVGSPLSLECTVEGTSNPNLYWYRQAAGRGLQLLFYSVGIGQISSEVPQNLSASRPQDRQFILSSKKLLLSDSGFYLCAWQGIYEQYFGPGTRLTVT.

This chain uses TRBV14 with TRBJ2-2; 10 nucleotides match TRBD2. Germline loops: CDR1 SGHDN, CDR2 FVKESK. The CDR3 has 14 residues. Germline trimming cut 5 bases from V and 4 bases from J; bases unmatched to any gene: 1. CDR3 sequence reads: CASSWTSGTGELFF. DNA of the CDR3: TGTGCCAGCAGCTGGACTAGCGGCACCGGGGAGCTGTTTTTT.

The CDR3 region has the DNA TGTGCCAGCAGCTTAACGAGGACAGGGGCAGAGACCCAGTACTTC. It specifies CASSLTRTGAETQYF. The genes are TRBV7-6 and TRBJ2-5, with 9 bases matching TRBD1. J gave up 4 bases and V 2 bases, and 5 bases lay outside the gene matches. The germline V gene encodes CDR1 SGHVS and CDR2 FNYEAQ. This CDR3 has 15 amino acids.

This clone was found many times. The CDR3 here is CASSPPGQGTDTQYF. The CDR3 region has the DNA TGTGCCAGCTCACCACCGGGACAGGGCACAGATACGCAGTATTTT. This chain joins TRBV18 and TRBJ2-3; 8 bases line up with TRBD1. After removal of 0 bases from V and 1 base from J, the junction contained 0 bases not matched to a gene. Germline values: CDR1 KGHSH, CDR2 LQKENI. CDR3 length: 15 residues.

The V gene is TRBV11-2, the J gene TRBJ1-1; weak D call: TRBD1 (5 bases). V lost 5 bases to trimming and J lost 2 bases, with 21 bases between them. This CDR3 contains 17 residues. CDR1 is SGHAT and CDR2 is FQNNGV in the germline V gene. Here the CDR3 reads CASSPRLRQSSNTEAFF. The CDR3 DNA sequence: TGTGCCAGCAGCCCCCGTCTTAGACAGAGCTCTAACACTGAAGCTTTCTTT.

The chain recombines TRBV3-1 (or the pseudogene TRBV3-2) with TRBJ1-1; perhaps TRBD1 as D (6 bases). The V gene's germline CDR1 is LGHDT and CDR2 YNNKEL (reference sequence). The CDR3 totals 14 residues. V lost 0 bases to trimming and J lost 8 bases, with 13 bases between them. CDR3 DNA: TGTGCCAGCAGCCAAGACGTGGGGGGCGGGGAAGCTTTCTTT. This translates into CASSQDVGGGEAFF.

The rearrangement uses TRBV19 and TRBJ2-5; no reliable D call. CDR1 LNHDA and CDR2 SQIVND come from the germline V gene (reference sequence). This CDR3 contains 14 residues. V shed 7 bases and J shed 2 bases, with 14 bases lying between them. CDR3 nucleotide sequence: TGTGCCAGTATGGCCAGGCTGGGTCAAGAGACCCAGTACTTC. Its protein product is CASMARLGQETQYF.

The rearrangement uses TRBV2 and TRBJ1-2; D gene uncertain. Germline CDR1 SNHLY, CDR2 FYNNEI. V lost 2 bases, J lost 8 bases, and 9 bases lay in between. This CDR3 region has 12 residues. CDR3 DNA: TGTGCCAGCAGTGAATTGACTGGCGGCTACACCTTC. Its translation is CASSELTGGYTF.

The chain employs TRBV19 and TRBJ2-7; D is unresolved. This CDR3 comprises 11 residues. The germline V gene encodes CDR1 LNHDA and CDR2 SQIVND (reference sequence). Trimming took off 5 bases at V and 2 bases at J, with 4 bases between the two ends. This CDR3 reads CASSGTYEQYF. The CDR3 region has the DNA TGTGCCAGTAGTGGAACCTACGAGCAGTACTTC.

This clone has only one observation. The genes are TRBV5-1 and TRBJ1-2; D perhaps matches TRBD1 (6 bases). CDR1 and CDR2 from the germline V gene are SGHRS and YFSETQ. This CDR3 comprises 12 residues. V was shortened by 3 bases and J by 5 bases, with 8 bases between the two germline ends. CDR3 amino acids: CASSSGEYGYTF. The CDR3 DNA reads TGCGCCAGCAGCTCAGGGGAATATGGCTACACCTTC. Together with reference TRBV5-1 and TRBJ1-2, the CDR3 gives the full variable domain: KAGVTQTPRYLIKTRGQQVTLSCSPISGHRSVSWYQQTPGQGLQFLFEYFSETQRNKGNFPGRFSGRQFSNSRSEMNVSTLELGDSALYLCASSSGEYGYTFGSGTRLTVV.

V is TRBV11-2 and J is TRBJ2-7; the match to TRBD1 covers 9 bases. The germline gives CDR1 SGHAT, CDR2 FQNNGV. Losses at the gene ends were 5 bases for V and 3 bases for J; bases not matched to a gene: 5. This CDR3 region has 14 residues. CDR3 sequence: CASSVGDRVYEQYF. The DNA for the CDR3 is TGTGCCAGCAGCGTTGGGGACAGGGTCTACGAGCAGTACTTC. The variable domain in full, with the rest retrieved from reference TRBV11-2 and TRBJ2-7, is EAGVAQSPRYKIIEKRQSVAFWCNPISGHATLYWYQQILGQGPKLLIQFQNNGVVDDSQLPKDRFSAERLKGVDSTLKIQPAKLEDSAVYLCASSVGDRVYEQYFGPGTRLTVT.

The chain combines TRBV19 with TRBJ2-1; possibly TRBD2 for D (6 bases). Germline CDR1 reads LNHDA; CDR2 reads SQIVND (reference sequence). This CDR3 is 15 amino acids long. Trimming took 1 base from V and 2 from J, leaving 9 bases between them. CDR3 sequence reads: CASSIAGEAYNEQFF. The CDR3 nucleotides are TGTGCCAGTAGTATAGCGGGAGAAGCCTACAATGAGCAGTTCTTC.

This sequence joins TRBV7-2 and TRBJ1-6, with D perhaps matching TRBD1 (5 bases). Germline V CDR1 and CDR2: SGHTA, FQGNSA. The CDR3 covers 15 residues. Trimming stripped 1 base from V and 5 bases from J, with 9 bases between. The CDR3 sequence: CASSLVGANNSPLHF. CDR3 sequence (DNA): TGTGCCAGCAGCTTAGTCGGGGCTAATAATTCACCCCTCCACTTT.

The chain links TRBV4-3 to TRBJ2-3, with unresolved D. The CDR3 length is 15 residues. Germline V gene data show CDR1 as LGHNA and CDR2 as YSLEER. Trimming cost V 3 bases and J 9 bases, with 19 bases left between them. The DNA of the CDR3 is TGCGCCAGCAGCCAGCTAACCGGGTCATCCGGGACGCAGTATTTT. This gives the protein CASSQLTGSSGTQYF.

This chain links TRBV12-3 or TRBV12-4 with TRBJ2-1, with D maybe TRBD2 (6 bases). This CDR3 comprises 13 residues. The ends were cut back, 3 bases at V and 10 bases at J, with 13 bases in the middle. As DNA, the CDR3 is TGTGCCAGCAGTTTGGGGGGAGCATACGAGCAGTTCTTC. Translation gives CASSLGGAYEQFF.

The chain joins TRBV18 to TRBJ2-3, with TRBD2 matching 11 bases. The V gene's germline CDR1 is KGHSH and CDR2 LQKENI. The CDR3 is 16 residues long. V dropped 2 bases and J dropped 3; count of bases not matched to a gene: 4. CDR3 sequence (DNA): TGTGCCAGCTCACCATTTAGCGGGAGGGCGACAGATACGCAGTATTTT. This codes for CASSPFSGRATDTQYF.

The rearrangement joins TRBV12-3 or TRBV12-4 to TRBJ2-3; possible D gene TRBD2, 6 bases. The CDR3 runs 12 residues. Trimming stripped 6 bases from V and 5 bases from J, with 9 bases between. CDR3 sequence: CASSGGVDTQYF. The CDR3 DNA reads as TGTGCCAGCAGCGGAGGGGTAGATACGCAGTATTTT.

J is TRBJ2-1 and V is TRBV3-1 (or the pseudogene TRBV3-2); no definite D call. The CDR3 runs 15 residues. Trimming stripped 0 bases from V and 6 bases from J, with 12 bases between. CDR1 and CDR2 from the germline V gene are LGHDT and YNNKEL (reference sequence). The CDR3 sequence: CASSQDWYYLNEQFF. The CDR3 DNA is TGTGCCAGCAGCCAAGATTGGTACTACCTCAATGAGCAGTTCTTC.

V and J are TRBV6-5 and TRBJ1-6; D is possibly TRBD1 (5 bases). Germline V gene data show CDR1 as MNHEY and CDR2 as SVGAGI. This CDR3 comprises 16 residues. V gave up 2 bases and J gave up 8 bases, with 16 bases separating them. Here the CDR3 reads CASSYQQAGIDSPLHF. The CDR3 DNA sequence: TGTGCCAGCAGTTACCAACAGGCGGGGATCGATTCACCCCTCCACTTT.